Presented here are 7 T cell receptor beta chains from one specimen sequenced in a study of shared clonotypes between healthy human individuals. Some clones are missing from TCRdb's copy, which holds only in-frame ones; the method was immunoSEQ multiplex PCR. This sample has 950,000 to 1,300,000 clones, with about 77% found just once. The sample taken for sequencing was memory CD4+ T cells sorted from blood. The subset: CD45RA-negative fraction. The receptors here all came from a man younger than 30 in good health.

J is TRBJ2-1 and V is TRBV13, with D maybe TRBD2 (7 bases). The V gene's germline CDR1 is PRHDT and CDR2 FYEKMQ (reference sequence). V was trimmed by 9 bases and J by 10 bases, leaving 16 bases between them. The CDR3 extends over 12 amino acids. This CDR3 reads CARGAPSGEQFF. The CDR3 DNA sequence: TGTGCCAGGGGGGCCCCTAGCGGCGAGCAGTTCTTC.

This sequence joins TRBV25-1 and TRBJ2-7, with 10 positions matching TRBD2. There are 15 residues in the CDR3. Germline V gives CDR1 MGHDK, CDR2 SYGVNS. The V segment lost 2 bases and the J segment 2 bases; nucleotides outside the gene matches: 3. CDR3 sequence reads: CASSESLAGAYEQYF. DNA for the CDR3: TGTGCCAGCAGTGAAAGTCTAGCGGGAGCCTACGAGCAGTACTTC.

The chain employs TRBV30 and TRBJ1-1; 7 bases are a match to TRBD1. The CDR3 spans 13 residues. Trimming cost V 2 bases and J 6 bases; bases outside gene matches: 6. Germline V gene sequence: CDR1 GTSNPN, CDR2 SVGIG (reference sequence). CDR3 sequence (DNA): TGTGCCTGGAGTCTGACAGGGTTTGCTGAAGCTTTCTTT. Its protein is CAWSLTGFAEAFF.

The rearrangement links TRBV9 to TRBJ1-2, with 7 bases fitting TRBD1. With 4 bases clipped from V and 4 bases from J, the junction kept 10 bases outside the gene matches. Germline CDR1 SGDLS, CDR2 YYNGEE. The CDR3 spans 15 residues. The CDR3 nucleotides read TGTGCCAGCAGCCGAGAGGGAGGGGGCAGCTATGGCTACACCTTC. It yields the protein CASSREGGGSYGYTF.

This chain joins TRBV28 and TRBJ2-7, with 10 bases identical to TRBD1. Germline lookup yields CDR1 MDHEN and CDR2 SYDVKM. This CDR3 is 16 amino acids long. V was pared by 4 bases and J by 9 bases, with 15 bases of the junction left unmatched. Here the CDR3 reads CASSSPRGQGGRVQYF. The DNA of the CDR3 is TGTGCCAGCAGTTCCCCCAGAGGACAGGGGGGACGAGTGCAGTACTTC.

Only a few counts were recorded for this clone. CDR3 sequence reads: CASSRTSETDTQYF. CDR3 bases: TGTGCCAGCAGTAGGACTAGCGAGACAGATACGCAGTATTTT. The V call is TRBV2, the J call TRBJ2-3, with 9 nucleotides matching TRBD2. V lost 5 bases and J lost 3; bases outside the gene matches: 3. The germline gives CDR1 SNHLY, CDR2 FYNNEI. The CDR3 spans 14 residues.

This clone was counted only a few times. The CDR3 DNA sequence: TGCGCCAGCAGCCTCGAGGGTCGGCAGGGGACCCTGAACACTGAAGCTTTCTTT. Translating it yields CASSLEGRQGTLNTEAFF. The rearrangement joins TRBV5-1 to TRBJ1-1; D possibly corresponds to TRBD1 (6 bases). This CDR3 comprises 18 residues. V lost 4 bases and J lost 0, with 22 bases in between. In germline, CDR1 is SGHRS, CDR2 YFSETQ.